One sample yielded the 32 T cell receptor beta chains listed below, sequenced in a study of breast tumors, draining lymph nodes, adjacent tissues. MiXCR, run by TCRdb on the multiplex PCR reads, gives a single entry per CDR3 protein. The sample has around 140,000 distinct CDR3 sequences, approximately 20% seen once. The lymph nodes were axillary draining lymph nodes from breast cancer patients. Material for sequencing was axillary lymph node tissue. The receptor source for this set is a female donor with breast cancer. Some clones in this sample may be carry-over from other donors' samples.

This clonotype showed up many times. This chain links TRBV20-1 with TRBJ2-1, with TRBD2 identical over 9 bases. In germline, CDR1 is DFQATT, CDR2 SNEGSKA (reference sequence). Trimming took 0 bases from V and 4 from J; bases not matched to a gene: 13. This CDR3 spans 18 amino acids. The CDR3 region is CSARDVGGRAFWYNEQFF. DNA of the CDR3: TGCAGTGCTAGAGATGTTGGCGGGAGGGCCTTTTGGTACAATGAGCAGTTCTTC.

This clonotype occurred many times. This rearrangement joins TRBV29-1 to TRBJ2-7; 11 bases agree with TRBD2. Germline V gives CDR1 SQVTM, CDR2 ANQGSEA. The CDR3 has 13 residues. The trim removed 3 bases at V and 4 bases at J, leaving 2 bases unmatched. The CDR3 nucleotides read TGCAGCGTTGAGGCTAGCGGGAGGTACGAGCAGTACTTC. It yields the protein CSVEASGRYEQYF.

Of note for this clonotype: One end of the junction is discordant with germline, which a read error may explain. V is TRBV11-2 and J is TRBJ2-1, with 11 nucleotides matching TRBD2. The CDR3 extends over 15 amino acids. Germline loops: CDR1 SGHAT, CDR2 FQNNGV. The CDR3 loop is CAGSLGSGRGNEQFF. The CDR3 DNA follows: TGTGCCGGCAGCTTAGGTAGCGGGAGGGGTAATGAGCAGTTCTTC.

As concerns this clonotype: A much larger clonotype is one base distant, so this may be a read error. This likely comes from a read error, as the CDR3 has no conserved phenylalanine or tryptophan at its end. This chain uses TRBV27 with TRBJ2-5, with 8 bases that match TRBD2. The CDR3 has 15 amino acids. V shed 3 bases, J shed 0 bases, and the junction held 3 bases outside the gene matches. The germline V gene has CDR1 MNHEY and CDR2 SMNVEV (reference sequence). CDR3 nucleotides: TGTGCCAGCAGTTTGGCTAGCGGGTACCAAGAGACCCAGTACCTC. Amino acids: CASSLASGYQETQYL.

Written as DNA, the CDR3 is TGTGCCAGCAGTTCCCAAGGACAGGGGGCTTACGAGCAGTTCTTC. This sequence encodes CASSSQGQGAYEQFF. This chain links TRBV28 with TRBJ2-1; 11 nucleotides agree with TRBD1. This CDR3 has 15 residues. Trimming at V came to 4 bases and at J to 10 bases, leaving 9 bases not matched to a gene. From germline, CDR1 is MDHEN and CDR2 SYDVKM.

To note about this clonotype: Being one base from a much bigger clone, this may be a read error. This chain joins TRBV5-4 and TRBJ2-2; 9 bases align to TRBD2. CDR1 SGHNT and CDR2 YYREEE come from the germline V gene (reference sequence). CDR3 length: 16 amino acids. The CDR3 is CASSFGLALNTGKLFF. Written as DNA, the CDR3 is TGTGCCAGCAGCTTCGGACTAGCGCTAAACACCGGGAAGCTGTTTTTT.

The sample holds many counts of this clonotype. This chain uses TRBV12-5 with TRBJ2-3; D is undetermined. The V end was cut by 1 base, the J end by 1 base, with 6 bases between. The CDR3 is made up of 14 amino acids. The germline CDR1 and CDR2 sequences are LGHNT and FRNRAP. CDR3 amino acids: CASGLDGRTDTQYF. CDR3 in DNA: TGTGCTAGTGGTTTGGACGGACGCACAGATACGCAGTATTTT.

This clonotype came up many times. The chain joins TRBV30 to TRBJ2-7; D not certain. V shed 1 base and J shed 3 bases, with 10 bases lying between them. The CDR3 has 13 residues. Germline assignment: CDR1 GTSNPN and CDR2 SVGIG (reference sequence). CDR3 nucleotides: TGTGCCTGGAGTGAGGGCGGATACTACGAGCAGTACTTC. Its protein product is CAWSEGGYYEQYF.

On this clonotype: This may come from a read error, since a much larger clone is one base off. V and J are TRBV10-1 and TRBJ2-3; D is tentatively TRBD1 or TRBD2 (5 bases each). Trimming left V 5 bases short and J 2 bases short, with 8 bases between. The CDR3 totals 13 residues. CDR1 and CDR2 (germline): WNHNN, SYGVQD (reference sequence). The DNA for the CDR3 is TGCGCCAGCAGTCGGGGCACCACAGATACGCAGTATTTT. Protein product: CASSRGTTDTQYF.

This chain joins TRBV18 and TRBJ2-3; D is undetermined. Per germline, CDR1 KGHSH and CDR2 LQKENI. Trimming left V 3 bases short and J 8 bases short, with 18 bases between. This CDR3 is built from 15 residues. CDR3 residues: CASSPGTQGGGTQYF. As DNA, the CDR3 is TGTGCCAGCTCACCGGGCACCCAAGGCGGCGGTACGCAGTATTTT.

This clonotype was counted ten times or more. The chain joins TRBV11-2 to TRBJ2-3; tentative D call: TRBD2 (5 bases). The V gene's germline CDR1 is SGHAT and CDR2 FQNNGV. The CDR3 spans 17 residues. V was shortened by 1 base and J by 2 bases, with 16 bases between the two germline ends. The CDR3 region has the DNA TGTGCCAGCAGCTTAGCAGCTCGGCGGGCCACCACAGATACGCAGTATTTT. Amino acid sequence: CASSLAARRATTDTQYF.

Points on this clonotype: A read error may be the cause here, since a much bigger clone is one base away. The V and J genes are TRBV30 and TRBJ1-6, with 9 bases identical to TRBD1. Germline V gene sequence: CDR1 GTSNPN, CDR2 SVGIG (reference sequence). The CDR3 contains 15 residues. CDR3 amino acids: CAWEDRGSYNSSLHF. In DNA form, the CDR3 reads TGTGCCTGGGAGGACAGGGGCTCCTATAATTCATCCCTCCACTTT.

This clonotype has a count of ten or more. The chain joins TRBV7-9 to TRBJ2-5, with no clear D. CDR3 length equals 14 residues. Germline V gene lookup returns CDR1 SEHNR and CDR2 FQNEAQ (reference sequence). V shed 3 bases and J shed 1 base, with 9 bases lying between them. CDR3 loop: CASSFEAGQETQYF. In nucleotides, the CDR3 is TGTGCCAGCAGCTTTGAGGCCGGCCAAGAGACCCAGTACTTC. The variable domain in full, completed from reference TRBV7-9 and TRBJ2-5, reads DTGVSQNPRHKITKRGQNVTFRCDPISEHNRLYWYRQTLGQGPEFLTYFQNEAQLEKSRLLSDRFSAERPKGSFSTLEIQRTEQGDSAMYLCASSFEAGQETQYFGPGTRLLVL.

There are many counts of this clonotype. The CDR3 is CSARRTGGRYEQFF. In DNA form, the CDR3 reads TGCAGTGCTAGGAGGACAGGGGGGAGGTATGAGCAGTTCTTC. V and J are TRBV20-1 and TRBJ2-1; 10 bases are shared with TRBD1. CDR1 and CDR2 from the germline V gene are DFQATT and SNEGSKA (reference sequence). This CDR3 has 14 residues. V gave up 3 bases and J gave up 8 bases; unmatched junction bases: 7.

This clonotype was detected ten times or more. V is TRBV11-2 and J is TRBJ2-1; a possible D gene is TRBD2 (5 bases). In germline, CDR1 is SGHAT, CDR2 FQNNGV. The CDR3 loop spans 14 amino acids. Trimming took off 5 bases at V and 3 bases at J, with 11 bases between the two ends. The CDR3 nucleotides read TGTGCCAGCAGCGTGACCCGGGACTACAATGAGCAGTTCTTC. Amino acids: CASSVTRDYNEQFF.

In the case of this clonotype: A much larger clone is a single base away; this may be a read error. The chain uses TRBV19 and TRBJ2-1; 7 bases agree with TRBD2. Germline assignment: CDR1 LNHDA and CDR2 SQIVND (reference sequence). This CDR3 region has 13 residues. DNA of the CDR3: TGTGCCAGTAGTGTGGGGGGGGAGAATGAGGAGTTCTTC. This translates into CASSVGGENEEFF.

With regard to this clonotype: In this CDR3 the conserved last residue, phenylalanine or tryptophan, is missing, so a read error is likely. The CDR3 region is CASSRTSYEQYL. As DNA, the CDR3 is TGTGCCAGCAGTCGCACGTCCTACGAGCAGTACCTC. This sequence joins TRBV12-3 or TRBV12-4 and TRBJ2-7; D is undetermined. V was shortened by 5 bases and J by 1 base, with 6 bases between the two germline ends. CDR3 length: 12 amino acids.

This clonotype has a count of ten or more. The chain carries TRBV4-1 and TRBJ2-7; no clear D gene. Germline V gives CDR1 MGHRA, CDR2 YSYEKL. Trimming shortened V by 0 bases and J by 6 bases, and 12 bases separated the two germline ends. The CDR3 length is 14 residues. The CDR3 coding sequence is TGCGCCAGCAGCCAAGAAAACCCGCTCTCCGAGCAGTACTTC. Translated, it gives CASSQENPLSEQYF.

This clonotype was recorded at least ten times. V is TRBV20-1 and J is TRBJ2-7; 10 bases map to TRBD2. Germline CDR1 is DFQATT and CDR2 is SNEGSKA (reference sequence). The V and J ends lost 5 bases and 3 bases, in that order; junction bases with no gene match: 7. This CDR3 has 14 residues. Here the CDR3 reads CSAGLAGDFYEQYF. DNA of the CDR3: TGCAGTGCTGGGCTAGCGGGGGATTTCTACGAGCAGTACTTC.

This clonotype was detected many times. Relative to the germline gene, one junction end is altered; a read error may explain this. The V call is TRBV7-9, the J call TRBJ2-3; 8 nucleotides align to TRBD1. Germline lookup yields CDR1 SEHNR and CDR2 FQNEAQ (reference sequence). The CDR3 sequence is 12 residues long. CDR3 DNA: TGTGCCAGCAGCTTCACAGGGGGTCGGCTAACTTTT. Protein product: CASSFTGGRLTF.

This clonotype was seen only a few times. This sequence joins TRBV6-2 or TRBV6-3 and TRBJ2-7; the D is unclear. The CDR3 consists of 13 residues. V was trimmed by 1 base and J by 2 bases, leaving 6 bases between them. Germline CDR1 and CDR2: MNHEY and SVGEGT. CDR3 loop: CASSYYPAYEQYF. In DNA form, the CDR3 reads TGTGCCAGCAGTTACTACCCCGCCTACGAGCAGTACTTC.

This clonotype occurred many times. The rearrangement joins TRBV20-1 to TRBJ2-1; 13 bases agree with TRBD2. V gave up 6 bases and J gave up 1 base; unmatched junction bases: 9. Germline CDR1 is DFQATT and CDR2 is SNEGSKA (reference sequence). This CDR3 has 17 residues. The CDR3 is CSAPGTSGARSYNEQFF. CDR3 DNA: TGCAGTGCGCCCGGGACTAGCGGGGCGCGGTCCTACAATGAGCAGTTCTTC.

A note on this clonotype: A read error may be the cause here, since a much bigger clone is one base away. This rearrangement joins TRBV6-2 or TRBV6-3 to TRBJ2-2; maybe TRBD2 (6 bases). In germline, CDR1 is MNHEY, CDR2 SVGEGT. The CDR3 has 14 residues. DNA of the CDR3: TGTGCCAGCAGAACTCGGGCCTCCACCGGGGGGCTGTTTTTT. Translation: CASRTRASTGGLFF.

Concerning this clonotype: This may arise from a read error, as a much more abundant clone is one base away. The chain has TRBV2 and TRBJ2-1; the match to TRBD1 covers 9 bases. This CDR3 is 15 amino acids long. With V trimmed by 6 bases and J by 4 bases, 7 bases remained unmatched. Germline values: CDR1 SNHLY, CDR2 FYNNEI. The CDR3 sequence: CASSRTGGGYNEQFF. The CDR3 nucleotides read TGTGCCAGCAGCCGAACAGGGGGCGGGTACAATGAGCAGTTCTTC.

This clonotype was seen just once. Here the CDR3 omits its conserved ending phenylalanine or tryptophan, so a read error is the likely source. The V gene is TRBV19, the J gene TRBJ2-1; D tentatively reads TRBD1 or TRBD2 (6 bases each). Trimming removed 6 bases at V and 3 bases at J, with 15 bases between. This CDR3 region has 15 residues. Germline CDR1 reads LNHDA; CDR2 reads SQIVND (reference sequence). CDR3 in amino acids: CASRLGGRVYNEQFV. CDR3 DNA: TGTGCCAGTAGGCTCGGGGGCAGGGTCTACAATGAGCAGTTCGTC.

The count of this clonotype is one. The conserved phenylalanine or tryptophan normally closing the CDR3 is absent here, so this likely arose from a read error. This chain connects TRBV24-1 to TRBJ2-5; 7 bases map to TRBD1. Germline CDR1 and CDR2: KGHDR and SFDVKD. The CDR3 runs 15 residues. The V gene end was trimmed by 4 bases and the J gene end by 0 bases; junction bases not matched to a gene: 4. In DNA, the CDR3 is TGTGCCACCAGTGACCCGACAGGGAACCAAGAGACCCAGTACCTC. This encodes CATSDPTGNQETQYL.

This clonotype was counted at least ten times. This chain connects TRBV11-2 to TRBJ2-1, with 11 bases that match TRBD2. V was pared by 4 bases and J by 7 bases, with 6 bases of the junction left unmatched. Germline values: CDR1 SGHAT, CDR2 FQNNGV. CDR3 length: 15 residues. The DNA of the CDR3 is TGTGCCAGCAGCTCCGGGACTAGCGGCTTAAATGAGCAGTTCTTC. It is translated as CASSSGTSGLNEQFF.

This clonotype was recorded many times. The genes are TRBV7-6 and TRBJ2-5, with 11 bases identical to TRBD2. This CDR3 contains 16 residues. The junction had 8 bases not matched to a gene; V was cut back by 5 bases and J by 3 bases. Germline V lookup: CDR1 SGHVS, CDR2 FNYEAQ. DNA of the CDR3: TGTGCCAGCAGCCTCTTAGCGGGGGGGACTGAAGAGACCCAGTACTTC. Protein: CASSLLAGGTEETQYF.

This clonotype was seen ten or more times. The genes are TRBV5-1 and TRBJ2-1; 11 bases fit TRBD2. Losses at the gene ends were 4 bases for V and 4 bases for J; bases not matched to a gene: 4. This CDR3 has 15 amino acids. Germline V gene data show CDR1 as SGHRS and CDR2 as YFSETQ. Here the CDR3 DNA reads TGCGCCAGCAGCCTACTAGCGGGAGAATACAATGAGCAGTTCTTC. This encodes CASSLLAGEYNEQFF.

The V gene is TRBV28, the J gene TRBJ2-5, with D possibly being TRBD1 or TRBD2 (6 bases each). Germline V gene sequence: CDR1 MDHEN, CDR2 SYDVKM. The CDR3 runs to 15 residues. V was pared by 6 bases and J by 5 bases, with 19 bases between. CDR3 sequence: CASRSSRGAWETQYF. CDR3 coding DNA: TGTGCCAGCAGGTCCTCGAGGGGGGCCTGGGAGACCCAGTACTTC. Variable domain in full (rest from reference TRBV28 and TRBJ2-5): DVKVTQSSRYLVKRTGEKVFLECVQDMDHENMFWYRQDPGLGLRLIYFSYDVKMKEKGDIPEGYSVSREKKERFSLILESASTNQTSMYLCASRSSRGAWETQYFGPGTRLLVL.

This clonotype has only one observation. A much larger clone lies one base from this, so it may be a read error. V gene TRBV5-5 combines with J gene TRBJ1-3, with D possibly TRBD1 on 5 matching bases. CDR1 is SGHKS and CDR2 is YYEKEE in the germline V gene (reference sequence). The CDR3 contains 14 residues. The CDR3 DNA is TGTGCCAGCAGCTTCCAGGGCTCTGGAAGCACCATATATTTT. Its protein is CASSFQGSGSTIYF. Full variable domain (missing parts from reference TRBV5-5 and TRBJ1-3): DAGVTQSPTHLIKTRGQQVTLRCSPISGHKSVSWYQQVLGQGPQFIFQYYEKEERGRGNFPDRFSARQFPNYSSELNVNALLLGDSALYLCASSFQGSGSTIYFGEGSWLTVV.

This clonotype was counted many times. CDR3 bases: TGTGCCAGCAGCTGGACTAGCGGGAGCACCGGGGAGCTGTTTTTT. Protein product: CASSWTSGSTGELFF. The chain couples TRBV7-2 to TRBJ2-2, with 13 bases aligning to TRBD2. CDR1 is SGHTA and CDR2 is FQGNSA in the germline V gene. V was clipped by 4 bases and J by 4 bases; unmatched bases: 0. The CDR3 length is 15 residues.